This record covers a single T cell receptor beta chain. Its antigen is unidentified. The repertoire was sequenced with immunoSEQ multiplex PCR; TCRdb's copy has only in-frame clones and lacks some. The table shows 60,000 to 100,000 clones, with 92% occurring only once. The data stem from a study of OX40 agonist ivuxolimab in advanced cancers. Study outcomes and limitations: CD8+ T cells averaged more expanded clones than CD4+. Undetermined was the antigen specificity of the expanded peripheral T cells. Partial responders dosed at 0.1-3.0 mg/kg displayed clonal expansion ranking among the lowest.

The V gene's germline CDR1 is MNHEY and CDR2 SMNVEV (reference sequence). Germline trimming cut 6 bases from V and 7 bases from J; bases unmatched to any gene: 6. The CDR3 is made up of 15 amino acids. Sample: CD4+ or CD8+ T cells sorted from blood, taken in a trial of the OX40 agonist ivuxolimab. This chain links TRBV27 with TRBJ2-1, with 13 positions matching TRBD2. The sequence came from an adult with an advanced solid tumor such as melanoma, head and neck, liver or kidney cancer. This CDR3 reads CASSLTSGRGNEQFF. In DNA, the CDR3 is TGTGCCAGCAGCCTAACTAGCGGGAGGGGGAATGAGCAGTTCTTC.